The clone carrying this T cell receptor (beta chain) appeared once. These data belong to a study of blood T cell repertoires in COVID-19. Study-wide context: PBMCs, B-cell-depleted T cells, or T cells were the source of the cDNA or gDNA that made up the material.

Measured with immunoSEQ multiplex PCR; TCRdb has only the in-frame clones, and not every one. This sample has approximately 360,000 clones; under 85% occur once, and the top ten carry around 5.1%. Clinical history reported by participants formed the basis on which cohorts were assigned. Cohort 3 recovered donors had two negative PCRs, clearance, or symptom resolution. Trimming removed 4 bases from V and 4 bases from J; junction bases left unmatched: 8. The V gene's germline CDR1 is SGHTA and CDR2 FQGNSA. The CDR3 loop spans 15 amino acids. The TCR comes from a woman aged 45-60 years who had recovered from COVID-19. Specimen: PBMCs or T cells enriched from blood (not recorded which). This chain links TRBV7-2 with TRBJ2-3; 7 bases match TRBD2. CDR3 protein: CASSSSGGLSDTQYF. As DNA, the CDR3 is TGTGCCAGCAGCTCCTCGGGGGGATTGTCAGATACGCAGTATTTT.